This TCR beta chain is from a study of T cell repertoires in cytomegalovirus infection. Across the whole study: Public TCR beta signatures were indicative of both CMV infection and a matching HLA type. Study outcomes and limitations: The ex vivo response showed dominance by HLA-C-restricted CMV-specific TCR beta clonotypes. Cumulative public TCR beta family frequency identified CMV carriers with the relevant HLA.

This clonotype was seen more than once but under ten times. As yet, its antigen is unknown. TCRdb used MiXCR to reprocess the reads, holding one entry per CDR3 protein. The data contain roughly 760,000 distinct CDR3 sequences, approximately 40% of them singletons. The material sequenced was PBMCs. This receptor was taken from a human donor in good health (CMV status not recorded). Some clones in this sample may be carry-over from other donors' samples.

CDR3 DNA sequence: TGTGCCAGTAGTAGCGCCGGGCCACTTGGGAGCAATCAGCCCCAGCATTTT. Encoded protein: CASSSAGPLGSNQPQHF. The J gene is TRBJ1-5, the V gene TRBV19; no definite D call. V was trimmed by 4 bases and J by 1 base, leaving 17 bases between them. There are 17 residues in the CDR3. Germline lookup yields CDR1 LNHDA and CDR2 SQIVND (reference sequence).